The 2 T cell receptor beta chains given below trace back to one sample, sequenced in a study of post-analysis software for immune sequencing data (dated by TCRdb to between 2014 and 2016). Here is what the overall study found, with its caveats: Patients showed significantly higher frequencies than controls for about 5 TRBV segments, among them TRBV5-6, TRBV5-1 and TRBV20-1.

Their cognate antigens are unknown. The library relied on PCR. TCRdb records Illumina HiSeq 2500 as the sequencer. To reduce PCR and sequencing biases, unique molecular identifiers were built into the TCR beta cDNA libraries. TCRdb itself trimmed the public reads at Q25 with fastp, ran MiXCR and retained productive beta chains. Duplicate CDR3 protein sequences are folded into a single record with the most common DNA and genes. The sample table records 700,000 to 800,000 distinct CDR3 sequences; approximately 30% of these occur just once. The ten largest clones add up to 0.5% to 0.6% of the sample. What was sequenced was blood. These receptors were taken from a girl aged 10 to 17 with multiple sclerosis.

This clonotype was detected ten times or more. This rearrangement joins TRBV15 to TRBJ2-7; 10 positions match TRBD1. The CDR3 consists of 17 residues. Trimming took 0 bases from V and 1 from J; bases not matched to a gene: 6. From germline, CDR1 is LNHNV and CDR2 YYDKDF (reference sequence). The CDR3 nucleotides are TGTGCCACCAGCAGAGATTGGGGACAGGGGCTATCCTACGAGCAGTACTTC. Encoded protein: CATSRDWGQGLSYEQYF.

There are a few counts of this clonotype. The chain uses TRBV11-2 and TRBJ2-1; D possibly corresponds to TRBD2 (5 bases). The germline V gene has CDR1 SGHAT and CDR2 FQNNGV. The length of the CDR3 is 12 residues. V lost 4 bases to trimming and J lost 13 bases, with 14 bases between them. CDR3 DNA sequence: TGTGCCAGCAGCTCATCGAAACTAGACCAGTTCTTC. Translation: CASSSSKLDQFF.